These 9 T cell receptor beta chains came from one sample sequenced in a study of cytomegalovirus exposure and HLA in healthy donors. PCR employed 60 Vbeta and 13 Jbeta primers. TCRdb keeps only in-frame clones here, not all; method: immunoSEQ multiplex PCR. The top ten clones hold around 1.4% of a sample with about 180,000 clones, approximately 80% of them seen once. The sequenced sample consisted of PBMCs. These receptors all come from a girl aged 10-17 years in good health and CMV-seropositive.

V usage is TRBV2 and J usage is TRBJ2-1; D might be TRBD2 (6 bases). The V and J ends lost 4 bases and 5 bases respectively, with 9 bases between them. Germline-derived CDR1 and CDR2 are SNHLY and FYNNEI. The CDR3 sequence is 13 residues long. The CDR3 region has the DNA TGTGCCAGCAGTGGCTGGAGGGACAATGAGCAGTTCTTC. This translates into CASSGWRDNEQFF.

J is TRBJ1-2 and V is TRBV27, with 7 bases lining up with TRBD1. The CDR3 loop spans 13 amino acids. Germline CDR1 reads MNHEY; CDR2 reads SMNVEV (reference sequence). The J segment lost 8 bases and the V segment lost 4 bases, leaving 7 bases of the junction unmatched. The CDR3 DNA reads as TGTGCCAGCAGTTCTAGTACAGGGGTCGGCTACACCTTC. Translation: CASSSSTGVGYTF.

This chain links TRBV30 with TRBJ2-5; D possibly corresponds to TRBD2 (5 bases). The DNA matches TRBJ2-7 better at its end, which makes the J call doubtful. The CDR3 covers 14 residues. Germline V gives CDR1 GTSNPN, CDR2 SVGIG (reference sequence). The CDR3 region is CAWSRGYSGGEQYF. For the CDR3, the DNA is TGTGCCTGGAGTAGAGGGTACAGCGGAGGCGAGCAGTACTTC.

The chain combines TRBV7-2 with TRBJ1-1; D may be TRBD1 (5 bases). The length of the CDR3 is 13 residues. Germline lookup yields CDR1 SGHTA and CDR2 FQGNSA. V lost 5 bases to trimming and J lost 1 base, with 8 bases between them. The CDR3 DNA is TGTGCCAGCAGCAATCAGGGGAACACTGAAGCTTTCTTT. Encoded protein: CASSNQGNTEAFF.

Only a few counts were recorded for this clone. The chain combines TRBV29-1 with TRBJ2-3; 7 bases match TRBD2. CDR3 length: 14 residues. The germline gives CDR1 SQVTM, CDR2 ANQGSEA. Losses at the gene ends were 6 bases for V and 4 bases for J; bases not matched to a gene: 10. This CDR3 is CSVDAMGGPDTQYF. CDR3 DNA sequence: TGCAGCGTGGATGCCATGGGAGGGCCAGATACGCAGTATTTT.

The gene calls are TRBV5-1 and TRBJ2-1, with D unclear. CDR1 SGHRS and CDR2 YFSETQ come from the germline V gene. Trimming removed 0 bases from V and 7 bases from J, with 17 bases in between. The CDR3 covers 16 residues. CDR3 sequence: CASSLVASPLGNEQFF. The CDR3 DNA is TGCGCCAGCAGCTTGGTAGCTTCACCCCTCGGGAATGAGCAGTTCTTC.

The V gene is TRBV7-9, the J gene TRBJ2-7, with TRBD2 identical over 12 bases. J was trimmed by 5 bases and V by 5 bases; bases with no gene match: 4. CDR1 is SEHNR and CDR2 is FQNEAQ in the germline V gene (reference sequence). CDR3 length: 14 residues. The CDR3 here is CASSQTSGSNEQYF. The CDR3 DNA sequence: TGTGCCAGCAGCCAGACTAGCGGGAGTAACGAGCAGTACTTC.

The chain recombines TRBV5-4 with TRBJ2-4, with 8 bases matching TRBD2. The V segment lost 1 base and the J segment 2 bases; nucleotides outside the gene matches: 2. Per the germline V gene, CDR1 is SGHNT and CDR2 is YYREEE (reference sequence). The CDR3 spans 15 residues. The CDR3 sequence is CASSLTGGSKNIQYF. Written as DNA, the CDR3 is TGTGCCAGCAGCTTGACGGGGGGGTCCAAAAACATTCAGTACTTC.

CDR3 protein: CASSLSLTGGNQPQHF. CDR3 nucleotides: TGTGCCAGCAGTTTATCCCTTACCGGGGGAAATCAGCCCCAGCATTTT. The chain combines TRBV27 with TRBJ1-5; D perhaps matches TRBD1 (5 bases). Germline V gives CDR1 MNHEY, CDR2 SMNVEV (reference sequence). The V gene lost 0 bases and the J gene lost 4 bases, with 13 bases spanning the gap. This CDR3 region has 16 residues.